The 15 T cell receptor beta chains listed next were all sequenced from one sample in a study of CD8 T cells in Susac syndrome. A quantity of about 0.5 to 1 ug RNA underwent reverse transcription using random hexamers. TCRdb ran MiXCR on the immunoSEQ multiplex PCR reads and lists one entry per CDR3 protein. The sample lists about 210,000 distinct CDR3 sequences, about 95% occurring once. The sequencing sample was made of CD4+ T cells from PBMCs. The receptors derive from a human donor with multiple sclerosis.

The V gene is TRBV11-1, the J gene TRBJ2-1; 15 bases agree with TRBD2. The V gene's germline CDR1 is SGHAT and CDR2 FQDESV (reference sequence). V lost 3 bases, J lost 1 base, and 13 bases stayed unmatched. The CDR3 length is 21 residues. As DNA, the CDR3 is TGTGCCAGCAGCTTTAATCCGGGACTAGCGGGAGGACGCCCTTCCTACAATGAGCAGTTCTTC. Translating gives CASSFNPGLAGGRPSYNEQFF.

The rearrangement joins TRBV30 to TRBJ2-5, with D tentatively TRBD1 (6 bases). There are 13 residues in the CDR3. V was trimmed by 8 bases and J by 5 bases, leaving 18 bases between them. Germline V CDR1 and CDR2: GTSNPN, SVGIG (reference sequence). This chain's CDR3 is CAAEKGVVETQYF. The CDR3 bases are TGTGCCGCGGAAAAGGGGGTGGTGGAGACCCAGTACTTC.

The chain recombines TRBV6-2 or TRBV6-3 with TRBJ2-7, with TRBD1 matching 12 bases. The germline V gene has CDR1 MNHEY and CDR2 SVGEGT. This CDR3 comprises 15 residues. V lost 5 bases, J lost 5 bases, and 7 bases stayed unmatched. CDR3 DNA: TGTGCCAGCAGTGCCCTGGGACAGGGGGCCCACGAGCAGTACTTC. Translated: CASSALGQGAHEQYF.

The V and J genes are TRBV28 and TRBJ2-7; 13 bases match TRBD2. The germline gives CDR1 MDHEN, CDR2 SYDVKM. This CDR3 region has 15 residues. The chain's CDR3 is CASKVTSGRIYEQYF. CDR3 bases: TGTGCATCCAAAGTGACTAGCGGGAGGATTTACGAGCAGTACTTC.

This sequence joins TRBV20-1 and TRBJ2-3, with D perhaps being TRBD1 or TRBD2 (5 bases each). Germline loops: CDR1 DFQATT, CDR2 SNEGSKA (reference sequence). This CDR3 comprises 16 residues. V gave up 4 bases and J gave up 1 base, with 18 bases separating them. The CDR3 spells CSAKVWGTERTDTQYF. DNA for the CDR3: TGCAGTGCTAAAGTCTGGGGGACCGAACGCACAGATACGCAGTATTTT.

The CDR3 spells CASSQVRAGPHNEAFF. CDR3 nucleotides: TGTGCCAGCAGCCAAGTCCGGGCAGGACCACATAATGAAGCTTTCTTT. The chain has TRBV4-2 and TRBJ1-1; D gene unclear. Germline CDR1 reads LGHNA; CDR2 reads YNFKEQ. Trimming shortened V by 1 base and J by 7 bases, and 19 bases separated the two germline ends. CDR3 length equals 16 residues.

The chain joins TRBV28 to TRBJ1-2; TRBD1 might be the D (6 bases). The V gene's germline CDR1 is MDHEN and CDR2 SYDVKM. CDR3 length: 15 amino acids. V shed 7 bases and J shed 7 bases, with 22 bases lying between them. CDR3 loop: CASTLPGGADLGYTF. The CDR3 region has the DNA TGTGCCAGCACCCTCCCGGGGGGGGCTGATCTTGGCTACACCTTC.

The CDR3 nucleotides are TGCGCCAGCAGCCAAGGCCAGGACAGGGGGTTCCACGAGCAGTACTTC. Translating gives CASSQGQDRGFHEQYF. J is TRBJ2-7 and V is TRBV4-1; 10 nucleotides agree with TRBD1. This CDR3 has 16 residues. The V gene end was trimmed by 1 base and the J gene end by 5 bases; junction bases not matched to a gene: 8. The germline CDR1 and CDR2 sequences are MGHRA and YSYEKL.

This chain joins TRBV25-1 and TRBJ1-3, with D uncertain. Between the trimmed V and J ends, which lost 10 bases and 0 bases, there was a span of 13 bases. This CDR3 region has 14 residues. CDR1 is MGHDK, CDR2 SYGVNS, per germline. The CDR3 protein is CAIPGRISGNTIYF. The DNA for the CDR3 is TGTGCCATCCCCGGGCGGATCTCTGGAAACACCATATATTTT.

The chain employs TRBV9 and TRBJ2-7; 9 nucleotides line up with TRBD1. The CDR3 has 16 amino acids. V lost 0 bases and J lost 4; bases outside the gene matches: 8. CDR1 is SGDLS, CDR2 YYNGEE, per germline. DNA of the CDR3: TGTGCCAGCAGCGTAGGACTCCGGGACAGGGAGTACGAGCAGTACTTC. This sequence encodes CASSVGLRDREYEQYF.

In this sample, this clonotype turned up once. This chain joins TRBV30 and TRBJ2-1, with 10 bases that match TRBD2. The CDR3 length is 15 residues. CDR1 and CDR2 (germline): GTSNPN, SVGIG (reference sequence). The junction had 2 bases not matched to a gene; V was cut back by 1 base and J by 2 bases. The CDR3 region has the DNA TGTGCCTGGAGTGACAGCGGGAGGGCCTACAATGAGCAGTTCTTC. As protein: CAWSDSGRAYNEQFF.

The genes are TRBV6-6 and TRBJ1-1; TRBD1 might be the D (5 bases). Looked up from germline, CDR1 is MNHNY and CDR2 is SVGAGI (reference sequence). V lost 2 bases to trimming and J lost 8 bases, with 15 bases between them. The CDR3 is 14 amino acids. CDR3 bases: TGTGCCAGCAGTTACGCAGGGTCTGTGGGCGAAGCTTTCTTT. Translating it yields CASSYAGSVGEAFF.

V and J are TRBV7-8 and TRBJ2-4; the D is unclear. The ends were cut back, 3 bases at V and 0 bases at J, with 6 bases in the middle. The V gene's germline CDR1 is SGHVS and CDR2 FQNEAQ. The CDR3 is 14 residues long. CDR3 sequence reads: CASSFGTAKNIQYF. CDR3 bases: TGTGCCAGCAGCTTCGGCACAGCCAAAAACATTCAGTACTTC.

The V and J genes are TRBV14 and TRBJ2-3; no clear D gene. Trimming took off 2 bases at V and 8 bases at J, with 5 bases between the two ends. Germline V gene lookup returns CDR1 SGHDN and CDR2 FVKESK. The CDR3 runs 11 residues. The CDR3 here is CASSQSGTQYF. The DNA of the CDR3 is TGTGCCAGCAGCCAATCGGGTACGCAGTATTTT.

J is TRBJ2-5 and V is TRBV7-9; weak D call: TRBD2 (5 bases). The V gene's germline CDR1 is SEHNR and CDR2 FQNEAQ (reference sequence). The V end lost 5 bases, the J end lost 2 bases, and 12 bases lay between the germline ends. This CDR3 contains 14 residues. This chain's CDR3 is CASSPGGRQETQYF. In DNA, the CDR3 is TGTGCCAGCAGCCCCGGAGGCAGGCAAGAGACCCAGTACTTC. Based on the CDR3 plus reference TRBV7-9 and TRBJ2-5, the full variable domain is DTGVSQNPRHKITKRGQNVTFRCDPISEHNRLYWYRQTLGQGPEFLTYFQNEAQLEKSRLLSDRFSAERPKGSFSTLEIQRTEQGDSAMYLCASSPGGRQETQYFGPGTRLLVL.